One and the same sample provided the 3 T cell receptor beta chains below, sequenced in a study of T cell responses to AZD1222 COVID-19 vaccine. Here immunoSEQ multiplex PCR was the method, and the copy in TCRdb shows in-frame clones only, minus some. The table lists 100,000 to 150,000 clones, roughly nine tenths of them singletons. This sample comprised peripheral blood, obtained on day 0 of AZD1222 vaccination. These TCRs come from an adult in good health.

This clone was counted only a few times. The V and J genes are TRBV5-6 and TRBJ2-7, with D perhaps TRBD1 or TRBD2 (5 bases each). The CDR3 spans 16 residues. The ends were cut back, 6 bases at V and 6 bases at J, with 25 bases in the middle. Germline assignment: CDR1 SGHDT and CDR2 YYEEEE. The DNA of the CDR3 is TGTGCCAGCATTACTCCGAGGGCAGGGCCCCCTCCCGAGCAGTACTTC. This codes for CASITPRAGPPPEQYF.

V is TRBV28 and J is TRBJ1-2; D is uncertain. V lost 2 bases and J 4 bases, leaving 8 bases between the germline ends. The length of the CDR3 is 13 residues. In germline, CDR1 is MDHEN, CDR2 SYDVKM. Here the CDR3 DNA reads TGTGCCAGCAGTTTACCTGAGATCTATGGCTACACCTTC. Translating it yields CASSLPEIYGYTF.

The rearrangement uses TRBV28 and TRBJ1-2; 9 bases match TRBD1. The V gene end was trimmed by 3 bases and the J gene end by 6 bases; junction bases not matched to a gene: 14. Germline lookup yields CDR1 MDHEN and CDR2 SYDVKM. CDR3 size: 17 residues. This CDR3 is CASSFTGGAGSFDGYTF. CDR3 in DNA: TGTGCCAGCAGTTTCACAGGGGGCGCGGGGTCTTTTGATGGCTACACCTTC.